This T cell receptor beta chain was observed in a study of shared clonotypes between healthy human individuals. This clone has a single count. The method was immunoSEQ multiplex PCR; TCRdb's version includes in-frame clones alone and lacks a portion of them. The sample has about 2.3 million clones, approximately 93% seen once. The TCR was taken from a young man in good health. Some clones in this sample may be carry-over from other donors' samples. The sample comprised naive CD4+ T cells from PBMCs. Indicated subset: CD45RA+ positively selected.

This CDR3 is CASSEWTGNGYTF. CDR3 nucleotide sequence: TGTGCCAGCAGTGAATGGACAGGGAACGGCTACACCTTC. The genes are TRBV6-1 and TRBJ1-2, with 8 bases aligning to TRBD1. Germline V gene sequence: CDR1 MNHNS, CDR2 SASEGT. Trimming took 2 bases from V and 8 from J; bases not matched to a gene: 4. This CDR3 has 13 amino acids.